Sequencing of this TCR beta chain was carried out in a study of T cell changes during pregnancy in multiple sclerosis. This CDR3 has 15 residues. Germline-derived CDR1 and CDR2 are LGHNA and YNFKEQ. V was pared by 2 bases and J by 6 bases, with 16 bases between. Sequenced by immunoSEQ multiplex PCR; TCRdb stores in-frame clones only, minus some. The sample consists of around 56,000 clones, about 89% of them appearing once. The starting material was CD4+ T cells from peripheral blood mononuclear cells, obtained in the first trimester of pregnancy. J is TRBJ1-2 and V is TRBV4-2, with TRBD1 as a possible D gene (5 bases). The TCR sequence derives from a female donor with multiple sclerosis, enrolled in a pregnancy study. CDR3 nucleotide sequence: TGTGCCAGCAGCCAAACGGCAGGCAGGGTCGATGGCTACACCTTC. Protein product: CASSQTAGRVDGYTF.